These T cell receptor beta chains were read from a single sample in a study of T cell responses to AZD1222 COVID-19 vaccine. Profiled with immunoSEQ multiplex PCR; TCRdb holds only in-frame clones, not every one. The sample carries some 200,000 clones, 90% to 95% recorded once. Sequencing was performed on peripheral blood, taken 28 days after the second dose of the MenACWY control vaccine. The receptors shown here come from an adult who received the MenACWY meningococcal vaccine as a control. The CDR3 runs from the conserved cysteine through the conserved F or W. The D gene is left open where the match is weak. Size is omitted from some rows. Given values are once, few, many or a class for expanded clones.

V: TRBV24-1
J: TRBJ1-5
size: NA
D: NA
length: 14
DNA: TGTGCCACCAGTGATAACGGGGGGGCTCAGCCCCAGCATTTT
CDR3: CATSDNGGAQPQHF

V: TRBV29-1
J: TRBJ2-6
size: NA
D: NA
length: 12
DNA: TGCAGCGTTGGGGGCAGAGCCAACGTCCTGACTTTC
CDR3: CSVGGRANVLTF

V: TRBV7-9
J: TRBJ1-5
size: NA
D: NA
length: 13
DNA: TGTGCCAGCACCGGGGAAGGCAATCAGCCCCAGCATTTT
CDR3: CASTGEGNQPQHF

V: TRBV29-1
J: TRBJ2-7
size: NA
D: NA
length: 13
DNA: TGCAGCGTCTTGGCCTCAGGATCCTACGAGCAGTACTTC
CDR3: CSVLASGSYEQYF

V: TRBV7-3
J: TRBJ1-1
size: NA
D: NA
length: 13
DNA: TGTGCCAGCAGCCCGAACGGGAACACTGAAGCTTTCTTT
CDR3: CASSPNGNTEAFF

V: TRBV7-8
J: TRBJ2-1
size: NA
D: TRBD2
length: 19
DNA: TGTGCCAGCAGCTACCCGGGACTAGCGGGAGGTGGCTCCTACAATGAGCAGTTCTTC
CDR3: CASSYPGLAGGGSYNEQFF

V: TRBV19
J: TRBJ1-2
size: NA
D: NA
length: 15
DNA: TGTGCCAGTAGTATAGCGGGGGGAGCTAACTATGGCTACACCTTC
CDR3: CASSIAGGANYGYTF

V: TRBV20-1
J: TRBJ2-1
size: NA
D: NA
length: 13
DNA: TGCAGCGCAAGTGATAACTCCTACAATGAGCAGTTCTTC
CDR3: CSASDNSYNEQFF

V: TRBV7-9
J: TRBJ2-7
size: NA
D: NA
length: 11
DNA: TGTGCCAGGGCGCGAGTCGGCGAGCAGTACTTC
CDR3: CARARVGEQYF

V: TRBV18
J: TRBJ2-7
size: NA
D: NA
length: 15
DNA: TGTGCCAGCTCACTAGCCCGGAAAAACTCCTACGAGCAGTACTTC
CDR3: CASSLARKNSYEQYF

V: TRBV5-5
J: TRBJ2-7
size: NA
D: TRBD1
length: 15
DNA: TGTGCCAGCAGCGCACCCGACAGGGTTGGGTACGAGCAGTACTTC
CDR3: CASSAPDRVGYEQYF

V: TRBV9
J: TRBJ1-3
size: NA
D: NA
length: 15
DNA: TGTGCCAGCAGCGTAGAGGGGGACTCTGGAAACACCATATATTTT
CDR3: CASSVEGDSGNTIYF

V: TRBV7-2
J: TRBJ1-4
size: NA
D: TRBD1
length: 15
DNA: TGTGCCAGCAGCCGGGGGACAGGGGGTAGGGAAAAACTGTTTTTT
CDR3: CASSRGTGGREKLFF

V: TRBV2
J: TRBJ1-2
size: few
D: NA
length: 13
DNA: TGTGCCAGCAGCGCTACAGGGAACTATGGCTACACCTTC
CDR3: CASSATGNYGYTF

V: TRBV5-1
J: TRBJ2-7
size: NA
D: NA
length: 11
DNA: TGCGCCAGCAGCTTTTCGGACGAGCAGTACTTC
CDR3: CASSFSDEQYF

V: TRBV9
J: TRBJ1-2
size: NA
D: TRBD1
length: 15
DNA: TGTGCCAGCAGCGTAGGTCAGGGGGCCCATTATGGCTACACCTTC
CDR3: CASSVGQGAHYGYTF

V: TRBV18
J: TRBJ2-5
size: NA
D: NA
length: 14
DNA: TGTGCCAGCTCACCCACAGGGATCCAAGAGACCCAGTACTTC
CDR3: CASSPTGIQETQYF

V: TRBV27
J: TRBJ1-5
size: NA
D: NA
length: 13
DNA: TGTGCCAGCCGGGACACCCCAAATCAGCCCCAGCATTTT
CDR3: CASRDTPNQPQHF

V: TRBV12-3/TRBV12-4
J: TRBJ2-6
size: NA
D: NA
length: 13
DNA: TGTGCCAGCAGGCGGTCCGGGGCCAACGTCCTGACTTTC
CDR3: CASRRSGANVLTF

V: TRBV30
J: TRBJ2-3
size: once
D: TRBD2
length: 16
DNA: TGTGCCTGGAGTGTAGGGCTAGCGGGAGGTGGTGATACGCAGTATTTT
CDR3: CAWSVGLAGGGDTQYF

V: TRBV2
J: TRBJ2-3
size: NA
D: TRBD2
length: 15
DNA: TGTGCCAGCAGTGAGTTGGCGGGACTAGCGCATACGCAGTATTTT
CDR3: CASSELAGLAHTQYF

V: TRBV7-9
J: TRBJ2-1
size: NA
D: TRBD2
length: 17
DNA: TGTGCCAGCAGCTCCCTAGCTAGCGGGAGGGCCGCCAATGAGCAGTTCTTC
CDR3: CASSSLASGRAANEQFF

V: TRBV5-6
J: TRBJ1-1
size: NA
D: NA
length: 15
DNA: TGTGCCAGCAGCCCTACGCCTCCAGCGAGCACTGAAGCTTTCTTT
CDR3: CASSPTPPASTEAFF

V: TRBV7-3
J: TRBJ2-2
size: NA
D: NA
length: 15
DNA: TGTGCCAGCAGCCCAACAACCGCGAACACCGGGGAGCTGTTTTTT
CDR3: CASSPTTANTGELFF

V: TRBV4-3
J: TRBJ2-1
size: NA
D: NA
length: 15
DNA: TGCGCCAGCAGCCCCTTCCGCGGGACCTACAATGAGCAGTTCTTC
CDR3: CASSPFRGTYNEQFF

V: TRBV25-1
J: TRBJ1-1
size: NA
D: NA
length: 15
DNA: TGTGCCAGCAGGACCCGAACAGGTTCCTGGACTGAAGCTTTCTTT
CDR3: CASRTRTGSWTEAFF

V: TRBV6-5
J: TRBJ1-2
size: once
D: NA
length: 14
DNA: TGTGCCAGCAGAATGGACCGGGGGCACTATGGCTACACCTTC
CDR3: CASRMDRGHYGYTF

V: TRBV6-2/TRBV6-3
J: TRBJ1-5
size: NA
D: NA
length: 12
DNA: TGTGCCAGCAGTGATCCAGATCAGCCCCAGCATTTT
CDR3: CASSDPDQPQHF

V: TRBV19
J: TRBJ2-7
size: NA
D: NA
length: 13
DNA: TGTGCCAGTAGTCAAAGGCAGACCTACGAGCAGTACTTC
CDR3: CASSQRQTYEQYF